One and the same sample provided the 9 T cell receptor beta chains below, sequenced in a study of cytomegalovirus exposure and HLA in healthy donors. PCR used 60 Vbeta primers and 13 Jbeta primers. Assay used: immunoSEQ multiplex PCR; TCRdb lists only in-frame clones, some missing. The sample records fewer than 150,000 clones, 80% being singletons. The sample was PBMCs. These receptors originate from a man aged 30-40 years in good health.

V gene TRBV27 combines with J gene TRBJ2-1; D remains unclear. The CDR3 contains 16 residues. The ends were cut back, 4 bases at V and 3 bases at J, with 16 bases in the middle. Germline values: CDR1 MNHEY, CDR2 SMNVEV (reference sequence). The CDR3 DNA is TGTGCCAGCAGTTCCCGCCAAATTACTCGCTACAATGAGCAGTTCTTC. It codes for CASSSRQITRYNEQFF.

The chain is built from TRBV7-9 and TRBJ1-1, with D possibly TRBD1 on 6 matching bases. Trimming pared 5 bases from V and 0 bases from J, leaving 10 bases between. Germline V gene sequence: CDR1 SEHNR, CDR2 FQNEAQ (reference sequence). The CDR3 contains 14 residues. The CDR3 nucleotides are TGTGCCAGCAGCATGGGGACACTGAACACTGAAGCTTTCTTT. Amino acids: CASSMGTLNTEAFF.

In regard to this clone: One end of the junction fails to match germline, which may point to a read error. The rearrangement uses TRBV7-9 and TRBJ2-5; D ambiguous. CDR1 SEHNR and CDR2 FQNEAQ come from the germline V gene (reference sequence). CDR3 size: 13 residues. DNA for the CDR3: TGTTCCAGCAGCTCCTACCTGGTCGAGACCCAGTACTTC. Its translation is CSSSSYLVETQYF.

The gene calls are TRBV27 and TRBJ2-2; tentatively, D is TRBD1 (5 bases). V lost 2 bases, J lost 1 base, and 8 bases lay in between. The CDR3 has 15 residues. Germline CDR1 reads MNHEY; CDR2 reads SMNVEV (reference sequence). The CDR3 sequence: CASSLVTENTGELFF. The CDR3 DNA sequence: TGTGCCAGCAGTTTAGTGACAGAGAACACCGGGGAGCTGTTTTTT.

This clone has just one count. The V gene is TRBV29-1, the J gene TRBJ1-2; D is possibly TRBD1 (5 bases). CDR1 and CDR2 (germline): SQVTM, ANQGSEA. The V and J ends lost 2 bases and 4 bases respectively, with 17 bases between them. The CDR3 has 15 amino acids. The DNA for the CDR3 is TGCAGCGTTGAACAGCGACAGATGGGTAGCTATGGCTACACCTTC. As protein: CSVEQRQMGSYGYTF. Complete variable domain (other parts from reference TRBV29-1 and TRBJ1-2): SAVISQKPSRDICQRGTSLTIQCQVDSQVTMMFWYRQQPGQSLTLIATANQGSEATYESGFVIDKFPISRPNLTFSTLTVSNMSPEDSSIYLCSVEQRQMGSYGYTFGSGTRLTVV.

This clone was seen only a few times. J is TRBJ2-7 and V is TRBV28, with a tentative D call TRBD2 (6 bases). The CDR3 has 15 amino acids. Between the trimmed V and J ends, which lost 2 bases and 4 bases, there was a span of 15 bases. CDR1 and CDR2 (germline): MDHEN, SYDVKM. The CDR3 protein is CASSLGTGLGYEQYF. CDR3 nucleotide sequence: TGTGCCAGCAGTTTAGGAACGGGACTTGGGTACGAGCAGTACTTC.

Only a few counts were recorded for this clone. The V and J genes are TRBV27 and TRBJ2-7; D perhaps matches TRBD2 (6 bases). The germline V and J ends were trimmed by 2 bases and 3 bases, with 11 bases remaining between them. Looked up from germline, CDR1 is MNHEY and CDR2 is SMNVEV (reference sequence). This CDR3 region has 14 residues. CDR3 in DNA: TGTGCCAGCAGTTTAATAGCGGTACGCTACGAGCAGTACTTC. Protein sequence: CASSLIAVRYEQYF.

The gene calls are TRBV28 and TRBJ1-2, with TRBD1 matching 8 bases. J was trimmed by 2 bases and V by 7 bases; bases with no gene match: 3. Germline CDR1 and CDR2: MDHEN and SYDVKM. The CDR3 is 13 amino acids. The chain's CDR3 is CASIRDRNYGYTF. The CDR3 nucleotides are TGTGCCAGCATCCGGGACAGGAACTATGGCTACACCTTC.

A single count supports this clone. V usage is TRBV15 and J usage is TRBJ1-4; a possible D gene is TRBD1 (5 bases). The CDR3 is 15 amino acids. V was trimmed by 1 base and J by 8 bases, leaving 14 bases between them. The V gene's germline CDR1 is LNHNV and CDR2 YYDKDF (reference sequence). The CDR3 DNA follows: TGTGCCACCAGCAGAGGAGGAGGGGAGGTAGAAAAACTGTTTTTT. Encoded protein: CATSRGGGEVEKLFF.